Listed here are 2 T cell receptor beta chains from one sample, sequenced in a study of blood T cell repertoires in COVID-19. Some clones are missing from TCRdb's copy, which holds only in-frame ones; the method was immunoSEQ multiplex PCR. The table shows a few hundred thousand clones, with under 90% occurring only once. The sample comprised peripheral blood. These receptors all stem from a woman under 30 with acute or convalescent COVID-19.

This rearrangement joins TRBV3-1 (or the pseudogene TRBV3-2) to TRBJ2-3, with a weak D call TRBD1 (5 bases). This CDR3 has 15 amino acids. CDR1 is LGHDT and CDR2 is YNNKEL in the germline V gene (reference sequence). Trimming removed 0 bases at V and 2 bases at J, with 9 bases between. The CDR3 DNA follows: TGTGCCAGCAGCCAAGATCAGGGATTCACAGATACGCAGTATTTT. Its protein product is CASSQDQGFTDTQYF.

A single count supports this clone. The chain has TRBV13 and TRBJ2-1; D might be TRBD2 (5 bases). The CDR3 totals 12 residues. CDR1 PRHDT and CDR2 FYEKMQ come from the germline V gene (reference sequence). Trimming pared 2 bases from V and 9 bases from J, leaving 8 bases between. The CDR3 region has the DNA TGTGCCAGCAGCTTATTAGGGAGTGAGCAGTTCTTC. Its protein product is CASSLLGSEQFF.